Below are 5 T cell receptor beta chains sequenced from a single sample in a study of shared clonotypes between healthy human individuals. Clones were sequenced by immunoSEQ multiplex PCR, and TCRdb holds only the in-frame ones, with some missing. Altogether about 1.5 million clones are present, roughly 96% being singletons, with the ten largest covering more than 0.9%. What was sequenced was naive CD4+ T cells sorted from blood. Indicated subset: CD45RA+ positively selected. The receptors originated from a man aged 25 to 40 in good health.

The V call is TRBV18, the J call TRBJ1-5, with TRBD1 identical over 11 bases. This CDR3 has 18 amino acids. Trimming removed 6 bases from V and 2 bases from J; junction bases left unmatched: 12. CDR1 and CDR2 (germline): KGHSH, LQKENI. The chain's CDR3 is CASSQTGTGGSGNQPQHF. The CDR3 DNA follows: TGTGCCAGCTCGCAAACCGGGACAGGGGGTTCGGGCAATCAGCCCCAGCATTTT.

The chain links TRBV19 to TRBJ2-2; D is unresolved. V was cut by 6 bases and J by 2 bases, with 10 bases left in between. The CDR3 covers 14 residues. Germline assignment: CDR1 LNHDA and CDR2 SQIVND (reference sequence). The CDR3 DNA reads TGTGCCAGTAGCACCCACCCTAACACCGGGGAGCTGTTTTTT. This translates into CASSTHPNTGELFF.

This chain connects TRBV11-2 to TRBJ2-5; 15 bases agree with TRBD2. Germline trimming cut 5 bases from V and 5 bases from J; bases unmatched to any gene: 6. Germline V gives CDR1 SGHAT, CDR2 FQNNGV. CDR3 size: 16 residues. In nucleotides, the CDR3 is TGTGCCAGCAGCACCGGACTAGCGGGAGGGGCGGAGACCCAGTACTTC. Translated, it gives CASSTGLAGGAETQYF.

This chain connects TRBV9 to TRBJ2-5, with 8 bases fitting TRBD2. V was pared by 0 bases and J by 5 bases, with 9 bases of the junction left unmatched. There are 16 residues in the CDR3. Germline loops: CDR1 SGDLS, CDR2 YYNGEE. The CDR3 region has the DNA TGTGCCAGCAGCGTAGGTCGGGAGGGCCTTAGTGAGACCCAGTACTTC. Amino acid sequence: CASSVGREGLSETQYF.

V usage is TRBV5-1 and J usage is TRBJ2-1; 9 nucleotides line up with TRBD2. Germline assignment: CDR1 SGHRS and CDR2 YFSETQ. The CDR3 has 16 amino acids. V lost 4 bases and J lost 7; bases outside the gene matches: 12. DNA for the CDR3: TGCGCCAGCAGCCCTGAGGGGCGGGAGGGCCGAAATGAGCAGTTCTTC. It translates to CASSPEGREGRNEQFF.